These 26 T cell receptor beta chains came from one sample sequenced in a study of blood T cell repertoires in COVID-19. This table comes from immunoSEQ multiplex PCR, and its TCRdb copy is limited to in-frame clones, with some not included. This table has about 260,000 clones, approximately 90% appearing once. The sequencing input was PBMCs or T cells enriched from blood (not recorded which). The receptor source for this set is a man in his forties or fifties who had been exposed to COVID-19.

This chain joins TRBV30 and TRBJ2-1; 8 nucleotides line up with TRBD1. The V and J ends lost 0 bases and 6 bases, in that order; junction bases with no gene match: 7. The CDR3 is 15 amino acids. Germline V gives CDR1 GTSNPN, CDR2 SVGIG (reference sequence). This CDR3 is CAWSVGQGLINEQFF. The DNA of the CDR3 is TGTGCCTGGAGTGTCGGACAGGGACTTATCAATGAGCAGTTCTTC.

The chain uses TRBV7-6 and TRBJ2-7; 8 positions agree with TRBD1. This CDR3 spans 14 amino acids. With 5 bases clipped from V and 4 bases from J, the junction kept 7 bases outside the gene matches. Germline values: CDR1 SGHVS, CDR2 FNYEAQ. CDR3 bases: TGTGCCAGCAGCATGACAGGGGCTACTTACGAGCAGTACTTC. Its translation: CASSMTGATYEQYF. Combining the CDR3 with reference TRBV7-6 and TRBJ2-7 gives the whole variable domain GAGVSQSPRYKVTKRGQDVALRCDPISGHVSLYWYRQALGQGPEFLTYFNYEAQQDKSGLPNDRFSAERPEGSISTLTIQRTEQRDSAMYRCASSMTGATYEQYFGPGTRLTVT.

The chain recombines TRBV5-1 with TRBJ2-5, with D perhaps matching TRBD1 (7 bases). There are 15 residues in the CDR3. Germline CDR1 and CDR2: SGHRS and YFSETQ. Trimming removed 0 bases at V and 5 bases at J, with 14 bases between. The CDR3 sequence is CASSLGPGGQETQYF. CDR3 coding DNA: TGCGCCAGCAGCTTGGGTCCAGGGGGGCAGGAGACCCAGTACTTC.

This chain's CDR3 is CASSQDQGARGYTF. In DNA, the CDR3 is TGCGCCAGCAGCCAAGACCAGGGGGCGCGGGGCTACACCTTC. The rearrangement joins TRBV4-1 to TRBJ1-2; 8 bases map to TRBD1. Per germline, CDR1 MGHRA and CDR2 YSYEKL. The CDR3 is 14 amino acids. After removal of 0 bases from V and 8 bases from J, the junction contained 5 bases not matched to a gene.

The rearrangement links TRBV5-4 to TRBJ1-1; maybe TRBD1 (6 bases). The CDR3 consists of 14 residues. Trimming removed 10 bases from V and 2 bases from J, with 18 bases in between. Germline loops: CDR1 SGHNT, CDR2 YYREEE (reference sequence). The CDR3 protein is CAVGGGGSNTEAFF. For the CDR3, the DNA is TGTGCCGTCGGGGGGGGCGGTTCCAACACTGAAGCTTTCTTT.

The rearrangement links TRBV6-5 to TRBJ2-1; 7 nucleotides match TRBD2. Looked up from germline, CDR1 is MNHEY and CDR2 is SVGAGI. The CDR3 has 14 residues. The V gene end was trimmed by 4 bases and the J gene end by 4 bases; junction bases not matched to a gene: 4. The CDR3 coding sequence is TGTGCCAGCAGTTGGCTAGCGGCTTACAATGAGCAGTTCTTC. This encodes CASSWLAAYNEQFF.

This clone was seen a single time. The chain recombines TRBV20-1 with TRBJ2-7; 9 bases line up with TRBD1. V trimming: 3 bases; J trimming: 3 bases; junction bases outside the gene matches: 9. Germline assignment: CDR1 DFQATT and CDR2 SNEGSKA (reference sequence). This CDR3 spans 15 amino acids. CDR3 DNA: TGCAGTGCTAGTATCTGGGACAGGGAATTCTACGAGCAGTACTTC. It is translated as CSASIWDREFYEQYF.

This rearrangement joins TRBV4-1 to TRBJ1-5; no definite D call. The CDR3 loop spans 14 amino acids. V dropped 3 bases and J dropped 5 bases, with 11 bases sitting between them. Germline V gene data show CDR1 as MGHRA and CDR2 as YSYEKL. CDR3 DNA sequence: TGCGCCAGCAGCCATTATCTCGGGGATCAGCCCCAGCATTTT. Translation: CASSHYLGDQPQHF.

This clone was detected ten times or more. This chain links TRBV7-9 with TRBJ1-1; D gene unclear. There are 13 residues in the CDR3. Germline-derived CDR1 and CDR2 are SEHNR and FQNEAQ (reference sequence). Trimming removed 1 base at V and 0 bases at J, with 3 bases between. CDR3 DNA: TGTGCCAGCAGCTTAGATATGAACACTGAAGCTTTCTTT. The encoded protein is CASSLDMNTEAFF.

This chain links TRBV11-3 with TRBJ1-1, with D maybe TRBD1 (6 bases). Germline values: CDR1 SGHNT, CDR2 YENEEA. The CDR3 is 13 amino acids. The germline V and J ends were trimmed by 4 bases and 7 bases, with 13 bases remaining between them. CDR3 DNA sequence: TGTGCCAGCAGCTCTGGGACATCGAGTGAAGCTTTCTTT. It codes for CASSSGTSSEAFF.

This CDR3 is CSVAYGTGTGNTIYF. The CDR3 coding sequence is TGCAGCGTTGCATACGGGACAGGGACTGGAAACACCATATATTTT. This sequence joins TRBV29-1 and TRBJ1-3, with TRBD1 identical over 9 bases. Trimming at V came to 4 bases and at J to 2 bases, leaving 6 bases not matched to a gene. The germline CDR1 and CDR2 sequences are SQVTM and ANQGSEA. CDR3 length: 15 amino acids.

The chain couples TRBV24-1 to TRBJ2-5; D gene ambiguous. V was cut by 3 bases and J by 5 bases, with 9 bases left in between. Germline-derived CDR1 and CDR2 are KGHDR and SFDVKD. The CDR3 totals 13 residues. The CDR3 protein is CATSDIYEETQYF. CDR3 in DNA: TGTGCCACCAGTGATATTTATGAGGAGACCCAGTACTTC.

The chain links TRBV4-1 to TRBJ2-2; 9 nucleotides line up with TRBD2. The CDR3 totals 15 residues. Germline trimming cut 4 bases from V and 5 bases from J; bases unmatched to any gene: 5. Germline V gives CDR1 MGHRA, CDR2 YSYEKL. CDR3 region: CASSPGLAGTGELFF. The CDR3 DNA reads TGCGCCAGCAGCCCGGGACTAGCCGGGACCGGGGAGCTGTTTTTT.

The CDR3 DNA reads as TGTGCCAGCAGGGCGGACAGGGTTGCTGAAGCTTTCTTT. It yields the protein CASRADRVAEAFF. V and J are TRBV25-1 and TRBJ1-1, with 8 positions matching TRBD1. The CDR3 sequence is 13 residues long. Germline CDR1 is MGHDK and CDR2 is SYGVNS. Trimming took 6 bases from V and 6 from J; bases not matched to a gene: 6. The whole variable domain, remainder taken from reference TRBV25-1 and TRBJ1-1, is EADIYQTPRYLVIGTGKKITLECSQTMGHDKMYWYQQDPGMELHLIHYSYGVNSTEKGDLSSESTVSRIRTEHFPLTLESARPSHTSQYLCASRADRVAEAFFGQGTRLTVV.

This chain connects TRBV12-3 or TRBV12-4 to TRBJ2-4; a weak D match, TRBD1 (6 bases). Trimming left V 2 bases short and J 7 bases short, with 9 bases between. CDR3 length equals 13 residues. The CDR3 sequence is CASSLSRGNIQYF. The DNA for the CDR3 is TGTGCCAGCAGTTTAAGCAGGGGCAACATTCAGTACTTC.

The chain is built from TRBV2 and TRBJ2-2, with D possibly TRBD1 on 6 matching bases. CDR3 length: 16 amino acids. Trimming took off 6 bases at V and 0 bases at J, with 14 bases between the two ends. The germline CDR1 and CDR2 sequences are SNHLY and FYNNEI. Here the CDR3 DNA reads TGTGCCAGCAGGAGGGACACCGGAACGAACACCGGGGAGCTGTTTTTT. Its translation is CASRRDTGTNTGELFF.

This clone was found once. V gene TRBV28 combines with J gene TRBJ2-7; TRBD2 agrees at 10 bases. The CDR3 is made up of 14 amino acids. V lost 6 bases and J lost 2; bases outside the gene matches: 4. Looked up from germline, CDR1 is MDHEN and CDR2 is SYDVKM. The CDR3 nucleotides are TGTGCCAGCAGCAGACTAGCGGGTACCTACGAGCAGTACTTC. It translates to CASSRLAGTYEQYF.

The chain carries TRBV28 and TRBJ1-1, with 10 bases identical to TRBD1. This CDR3 comprises 16 residues. V shed 3 bases and J 3 bases; nucleotides not matched to a gene: 7. Germline CDR1 is MDHEN and CDR2 is SYDVKM. CDR3 region: CASSFGTGDGYTEAFF. The CDR3 DNA sequence: TGTGCCAGCAGTTTCGGGACAGGGGATGGGTACACTGAAGCTTTCTTT.

The chain uses TRBV6-5 and TRBJ1-5, with 7 bases matching TRBD1. Germline V gene data show CDR1 as MNHEY and CDR2 as SVGAGI. Trimming removed 6 bases from V and 6 bases from J; junction bases left unmatched: 8. The length of the CDR3 is 14 residues. The CDR3 bases are TGTGCCAGCAGACCTACAGGGGCTTTTCAGCCCCAGCATTTT. It codes for CASRPTGAFQPQHF.

J is TRBJ2-3 and V is TRBV7-9; a possible D gene is TRBD2 (5 bases). The CDR3 spans 16 residues. V shed 2 bases and J shed 0 bases, with 12 bases lying between them. The germline V gene has CDR1 SEHNR and CDR2 FQNEAQ (reference sequence). The CDR3 is CASSLSLAASTDTQYF. Here the CDR3 DNA reads TGTGCCAGCAGCTTAAGCCTAGCTGCGAGCACAGATACGCAGTATTTT.

V is TRBV27 and J is TRBJ2-2; 9 positions match TRBD2. The CDR3 sequence is 15 residues long. Germline assignment: CDR1 MNHEY and CDR2 SMNVEV (reference sequence). V lost 4 bases, J lost 8 bases, and 8 bases stayed unmatched. The CDR3 DNA reads TGTGCCAGCAGTTCCGGGACTAGCCCGAGTGGGGAGCTGTTTTTT. Translation gives CASSSGTSPSGELFF.

The J gene is TRBJ2-7, the V gene TRBV15, with D perhaps TRBD1 (6 bases). CDR3 length: 13 amino acids. The germline V gene has CDR1 LNHNV and CDR2 YYDKDF (reference sequence). With 0 bases removed from V and 7 bases from J, the gap between germline ends came to 10 bases. As DNA, the CDR3 is TGTGCCACCAGCAGAGATCCAGGGGATGAGCAGTACTTC. Encoded protein: CATSRDPGDEQYF. Full variable domain (missing parts from reference TRBV15 and TRBJ2-7): DAMVIQNPRYQVTQFGKPVTLSCSQTLNHNVMYWYQQKSSQAPKLLFHYYDKDFNNEADTPDNFQSRRPNTSFCFLDIRSPGLGDTAMYLCATSRDPGDEQYFGPGTRLTVT.

The genes are TRBV9 and TRBJ2-1; 16 nucleotides line up with TRBD2. The length of the CDR3 is 16 residues. J lost 9 bases, V lost 3 bases, and 6 bases had no gene match. The germline V gene encodes CDR1 SGDLS and CDR2 YYNGEE. For the CDR3, the DNA is TGTGCCAGCAGCGCCCCGGGACTAGCGGGAGGGAGTGAGCAGTTCTTC. Translation: CASSAPGLAGGSEQFF.

The chain combines TRBV11-2 with TRBJ2-3; 10 bases agree with TRBD1. Germline V gene lookup returns CDR1 SGHAT and CDR2 FQNNGV. After removal of 1 base from V and 3 bases from J, the junction contained 4 bases not matched to a gene. The CDR3 is made up of 16 amino acids. CDR3 sequence (DNA): TGTGCCAGCAGCTTAGGGTGGACAGGGGGAACAGATACGCAGTATTTT. This translates into CASSLGWTGGTDTQYF.

The chain carries TRBV4-2 and TRBJ2-1; possible D gene TRBD1, 5 bases. Germline lookup yields CDR1 LGHNA and CDR2 YNFKEQ. V lost 3 bases and J 0 bases, leaving 12 bases between the germline ends. CDR3 length: 16 amino acids. CDR3 bases: TGTGCCAGCAGCCAGAGCAGGGAAAGCTCCTACAATGAGCAGTTCTTC. Translation: CASSQSRESSYNEQFF.

The chain has TRBV9 and TRBJ2-5; D perhaps matches TRBD1 (5 bases). The CDR3 contains 14 residues. Germline V gene lookup returns CDR1 SGDLS and CDR2 YYNGEE. V was cut by 1 base and J by 0 bases, with 7 bases left in between. The CDR3 spells CASSVSGNQETQYF. The CDR3 DNA is TGTGCCAGCAGCGTATCAGGGAACCAAGAGACCCAGTACTTC.